The 31 T cell receptor beta chains below come from one sample, sequenced in a study of regulatory and conventional T cells in RAG deficiency. The sorted conventional CD4+ T cells were CD25-low and CD127-high, with genomic DNA sequenced. Sequenced by immunoSEQ multiplex PCR; TCRdb stores in-frame clones only, minus some. This sample has 20,000 to 25,000 clones, with approximately 93% found just once. The same sample was also used in a study of regulatory T cells. That source notes: The PCR used 52 TRBV and 13 TRBJ primers.

The source material was CD4+ T cells sorted from blood. These receptors all come from a human donor in good health.

The chain is built from TRBV9 and TRBJ1-3; TRBD1 matches at 7 bases. Germline V lookup: CDR1 SGDLS, CDR2 YYNGEE. V shed 0 bases, J shed 8 bases, and the junction held 2 bases outside the gene matches. CDR3 size: 13 residues. CDR3 nucleotide sequence: TGTGCCAGCAGCGTAGACAGGGGTGACACCATATATTTT. Its protein is CASSVDRGDTIYF.

The V and J genes are TRBV30 and TRBJ1-6; D might be TRBD1 (5 bases). With 5 bases removed from V and 5 bases from J, the gap between germline ends came to 10 bases. The germline V gene has CDR1 GTSNPN and CDR2 SVGIG (reference sequence). This CDR3 comprises 13 residues. CDR3 nucleotides: TGTGCCTGGCAGGGATCGGATAATTCACCCCTCCACTTT. It encodes CAWQGSDNSPLHF.

The chain carries TRBV28 and TRBJ2-7, with TRBD1 identical over 9 bases. Trimming at V came to 0 bases and at J to 1 base, leaving 1 base not matched to a gene. CDR1 MDHEN and CDR2 SYDVKM come from the germline V gene. This CDR3 is 15 amino acids long. In nucleotides, the CDR3 is TGTGCCAGCAGTTTATGGGACAGGGGATCCTACGAGCAGTACTTC. This sequence encodes CASSLWDRGSYEQYF.

The J gene is TRBJ2-2, the V gene TRBV9; TRBD1 aligns across 7 bases. The CDR3 runs 15 residues. V shed 0 bases and J 4 bases; nucleotides not matched to a gene: 3. Germline assignment: CDR1 SGDLS and CDR2 YYNGEE. CDR3 nucleotides: TGTGCCAGCAGCGTAGGAGGGACAGCCACCGGGGAGCTGTTTTTT. Translating it yields CASSVGGTATGELFF.

As DNA, the CDR3 is TGTGCCAGCAGAGAACAGGGTACTGAAGCTTTCTTT. This sequence encodes CASREQGTEAFF. The chain uses TRBV6-5 and TRBJ1-1, with D tentatively TRBD1 (6 bases). Germline V gives CDR1 MNHEY, CDR2 SVGAGI. V was pared by 6 bases and J by 5 bases, with 10 bases between. The CDR3 consists of 12 residues.

V and J are TRBV5-1 and TRBJ2-5, with a weak D call TRBD2 (7 bases). Per the germline V gene, CDR1 is SGHRS and CDR2 is YFSETQ. The V and J ends lost 4 bases and 0 bases respectively, with 16 bases between them. CDR3 length: 16 residues. DNA of the CDR3: TGCGCCAGCAGCGGCAGGGGAGGGGGGTACCAAGAGACCCAGTACTTC. Translated: CASSGRGGGYQETQYF.

The chain has TRBV2 and TRBJ2-1, with 9 bases lining up with TRBD2. Per germline, CDR1 SNHLY and CDR2 FYNNEI. The junction had 11 bases not matched to a gene; V was cut back by 4 bases and J by 7 bases. The CDR3 has 16 amino acids. The CDR3 reads CASSVEASGAVNEQFF. The CDR3 DNA reads TGTGCCAGCAGTGTAGAGGCTAGCGGGGCCGTTAATGAGCAGTTCTTC.

Regarding this clone: This sample also contains other DNA sequences that code for the same CDR3. The chain links TRBV19 to TRBJ1-2, with 12 bases that match TRBD1. CDR3 size: 17 residues. J was trimmed by 2 bases and V by 7 bases; bases with no gene match: 11. The germline CDR1 and CDR2 sequences are LNHDA and SQIVND (reference sequence). The CDR3 DNA reads as TGTGCCAGTACCCTCCGGGACAGGGGGCGGATAAACTATGGCTACACCTTC. This codes for CASTLRDRGRINYGYTF. Drawing the rest from reference TRBV19 and TRBJ1-2, the complete variable domain is DGGITQSPKYLFRKEGQNVTLSCEQNLNHDAMYWYRQDPGQGLRLIYYSQIVNDFQKGDIAEGYSVSREKKESFPLTVTSAQKNPTAFYLCASTLRDRGRINYGYTFGSGTRLTVV.

V usage is TRBV29-1 and J usage is TRBJ2-1, with unresolved D. The CDR3 length is 11 residues. Looked up from germline, CDR1 is SQVTM and CDR2 is ANQGSEA. Trimming stripped 4 bases from V and 4 bases from J, with 5 bases between. CDR3 in DNA: TGCAGCGTTGCGGGTTACAATGAGCAGTTCTTC. Its protein product is CSVAGYNEQFF.

This clone was seen a few times. The chain links TRBV19 to TRBJ1-5, with 7 bases lining up with TRBD1. The germline gives CDR1 LNHDA, CDR2 SQIVND (reference sequence). The CDR3 consists of 13 residues. Germline trimming cut 0 bases from V and 8 bases from J; bases unmatched to any gene: 1. The CDR3: CASSIDGQEPQHF. The CDR3 DNA is TGTGCCAGTAGTATAGATGGACAGGAGCCCCAGCATTTT.

The chain employs TRBV19 and TRBJ1-1; D might be TRBD1 (6 bases). Trimming took 4 bases from V and 7 from J, leaving 13 bases between them. CDR3 length: 13 amino acids. From germline, CDR1 is LNHDA and CDR2 SQIVND (reference sequence). The CDR3 bases are TGTGCCAGTAGTACCCTAGACAGGATTGAAGCTTTCTTT. This codes for CASSTLDRIEAFF.

This clone was recorded once. This chain uses TRBV5-5 with TRBJ2-7; 8 nucleotides align to TRBD1. V lost 0 bases, J lost 4 bases, and 6 bases stayed unmatched. This CDR3 spans 15 amino acids. CDR1 is SGHKS and CDR2 is YYEKEE in the germline V gene (reference sequence). The chain's CDR3 is CASSLAQGAIYEQYF. CDR3 DNA: TGTGCCAGCAGCTTGGCGCAGGGGGCTATATACGAGCAGTACTTC.

The chain is built from TRBV9 and TRBJ1-2; TRBD1 might be the D (6 bases). Trimming cost V 7 bases and J 2 bases, with 12 bases left between them. Germline V gene sequence: CDR1 SGDLS, CDR2 YYNGEE. CDR3 size: 13 residues. CDR3 DNA: TGTGCCAGCGACAGCGGACAGAACTATGGCTACACCTTC. Protein sequence: CASDSGQNYGYTF.

The chain is built from TRBV5-1 and TRBJ1-1, with D maybe TRBD1 (6 bases). The CDR3 consists of 14 residues. Germline loops: CDR1 SGHRS, CDR2 YFSETQ. Trimming left V 4 bases short and J 0 bases short, with 10 bases between. CDR3 coding DNA: TGCGCCAGCAGCCTGGGACACATGAACACTGAAGCTTTCTTT. It codes for CASSLGHMNTEAFF.

This sequence joins TRBV20-1 and TRBJ2-7, with a weak D call TRBD2 (5 bases). The CDR3 is 11 amino acids. CDR1 and CDR2 (germline): DFQATT, SNEGSKA (reference sequence). The V end lost 6 bases, the J end lost 6 bases, and 12 bases lay between the germline ends. Here the CDR3 DNA reads TGCAGTGCCCCCGGACTGCTCGAGCAGTACTTC. Translated: CSAPGLLEQYF.

The rearrangement links TRBV6-5 to TRBJ2-7, with TRBD1 as a possible D gene (6 bases). CDR1 and CDR2 (germline): MNHEY, SVGAGI. Trimming took 7 bases from V and 7 from J, leaving 20 bases between them. This CDR3 is built from 14 residues. DNA of the CDR3: TGTGCCAGCACTGCCCGGGACATATCCCGGGAGCAGTACTTC. Translating it yields CASTARDISREQYF.

V and J are TRBV6-1 and TRBJ2-7, with D perhaps TRBD1 or TRBD2 (5 bases each). V shed 1 base and J shed 4 bases, with 5 bases lying between them. The CDR3 is 12 amino acids. Germline lookup yields CDR1 MNHNS and CDR2 SASEGT. The CDR3 is CASSEGGYEQYF. CDR3 in DNA: TGTGCCAGCAGTGAAGGGGGGTACGAGCAGTACTTC.

V usage is TRBV11-2 and J usage is TRBJ2-1; D perhaps matches TRBD2 (5 bases). The V gene's germline CDR1 is SGHAT and CDR2 FQNNGV. V dropped 0 bases and J dropped 6 bases, with 15 bases sitting between them. The CDR3 is 16 residues long. CDR3 in amino acids: CASSLDQYLAGNEQFF. In DNA, the CDR3 is TGTGCCAGCAGCTTAGATCAGTACCTAGCTGGCAATGAGCAGTTCTTC. Full variable domain (remainder filled in from reference TRBV11-2 and TRBJ2-1): EAGVAQSPRYKIIEKRQSVAFWCNPISGHATLYWYQQILGQGPKLLIQFQNNGVVDDSQLPKDRFSAERLKGVDSTLKIQPAKLEDSAVYLCASSLDQYLAGNEQFFGPGTRLTVL.

The V call is TRBV5-4, the J call TRBJ1-2; the match to TRBD1 covers 7 bases. The length of the CDR3 is 13 residues. CDR1 and CDR2 (germline): SGHNT, YYREEE (reference sequence). V shed 4 bases, J shed 2 bases, and the junction held 2 bases outside the gene matches. CDR3 protein: CASSPDRNYGYTF. CDR3 bases: TGTGCCAGCAGCCCGGACAGGAACTATGGCTACACCTTC.

The chain carries TRBV7-8 and TRBJ1-2; D is undetermined. The CDR3 extends over 13 amino acids. V lost 1 base and J 2 bases, leaving 5 bases between the germline ends. Germline V gene data show CDR1 as SGHVS and CDR2 as FQNEAQ. The CDR3 reads CASSLDGNYGYTF. DNA of the CDR3: TGTGCCAGCAGCTTAGACGGAAACTATGGCTACACCTTC.

The rearrangement joins TRBV10-3 to TRBJ1-1, with no clear D. CDR1 ENHRY and CDR2 SYGVKD come from the germline V gene. The length of the CDR3 is 12 residues. V was shortened by 4 bases and J by 8 bases, with 11 bases between the two germline ends. Written as DNA, the CDR3 is TGTGCCATCAGTGTACCGCGGGGAGAAGCTTTCTTT. Translation gives CAISVPRGEAFF.

The rearrangement uses TRBV7-6 and TRBJ1-2; 10 nucleotides agree with TRBD1. Germline trimming cut 4 bases from V and 7 bases from J; bases unmatched to any gene: 3. The germline gives CDR1 SGHVS, CDR2 FNYEAQ. The CDR3 contains 13 residues. CDR3 DNA sequence: TGTGCCAGCAGCTCGACAGGGGGCAGTGGCTACACCTTC. Translation gives CASSSTGGSGYTF.

This chain connects TRBV6-4 to TRBJ1-6; D not certain. This CDR3 has 13 amino acids. V gave up 3 bases and J gave up 8 bases, with 8 bases separating them. The germline V gene encodes CDR1 MRHNA and CDR2 SNTAGT. The CDR3 DNA sequence: TGTGCCAGCAGTGATGTAGAGGATTCACCCCTCCACTTT. Translated: CASSDVEDSPLHF.

With respect to this clone: The same CDR3 can be traced to other DNA sequences in this sample. This sequence joins TRBV19 and TRBJ2-7; no firm D call. Per the germline V gene, CDR1 is LNHDA and CDR2 is SQIVND (reference sequence). This CDR3 has 13 amino acids. V gave up 5 bases and J gave up 1 base, with 9 bases separating them. Written as DNA, the CDR3 is TGTGCCAGTAGTTTAGGGATATCCTACGAGCAGTACTTC. Protein: CASSLGISYEQYF.

The CDR3 DNA reads as TGTGCCAGCAGTGTCCGGGACAGGGGCGCGAACACCTTC. It specifies CASSVRDRGANTF. The genes are TRBV2 and TRBJ1-2, with 10 bases matching TRBD1. The CDR3 length is 13 residues. Germline-derived CDR1 and CDR2 are SNHLY and FYNNEI. V trimming: 4 bases; J trimming: 12 bases; junction bases outside the gene matches: 8.

CDR3 amino acids: CATSRDDQPQHF. The CDR3 nucleotides are TGTGCCACCAGCAGAGACGATCAGCCCCAGCATTTT. This chain joins TRBV15 and TRBJ1-5; no clear D. CDR1 LNHNV and CDR2 YYDKDF come from the germline V gene (reference sequence). The CDR3 sequence is 12 residues long. Trimming took 0 bases from V and 5 from J, leaving 2 bases between them.

J is TRBJ2-1 and V is TRBV27, with a weak D call TRBD1 (5 bases). The CDR3 contains 13 residues. The germline gives CDR1 MNHEY, CDR2 SMNVEV (reference sequence). The V gene lost 3 bases and the J gene lost 4 bases, with 7 bases spanning the gap. CDR3 in amino acids: CASSFGAYNEQFF. Written as DNA, the CDR3 is TGTGCCAGCAGTTTTGGGGCATACAATGAGCAGTTCTTC.

Turning to this clone: This CDR3 fails to terminate in the conserved phenylalanine or tryptophan, so it likely reflects a read error. Because the CDR3's place on the DNA is in doubt, the DNA is left out and the CDR3 is given as listed by TCRdb. This sequence joins TRBV21-1 and TRBJ2-3. TRBV21-1 counts as a pseudogene. 9 amino acids form the CDR3, both terminal residues included. CDR3 residues: CASSRDTGG.

This chain connects TRBV7-9 to TRBJ1-6; D may be TRBD1 (6 bases). This CDR3 spans 15 amino acids. Germline values: CDR1 SEHNR, CDR2 FQNEAQ (reference sequence). Trimming pared 5 bases from V and 9 bases from J, leaving 17 bases between. The CDR3, as DNA: TGTGCCAGCAGCCTACAGGGCAGGGGACCTTCACCCCTCCACTTT. Translation gives CASSLQGRGPSPLHF.

V and J are TRBV5-6 and TRBJ1-5; tentatively, D is TRBD1 (5 bases). The CDR3 is 12 amino acids. Trimming left V 4 bases short and J 5 bases short, with 7 bases between. Germline V gene data show CDR1 as SGHDT and CDR2 as YYEEEE. DNA of the CDR3: TGTGCCAGCAGCCAAGGGGATCAGCCCCAGCATTTT. The encoded protein is CASSQGDQPQHF.

The chain links TRBV5-6 to TRBJ2-2, with D possibly TRBD1 on 6 matching bases. Germline loops: CDR1 SGHDT, CDR2 YYEEEE. The V end lost 4 bases, the J end lost 5 bases, and 6 bases lay between the germline ends. The CDR3 loop spans 12 amino acids. The CDR3 DNA is TGTGCCAGCAGCAGGGGGACCGGGGAGCTGTTTTTT. The encoded protein is CASSRGTGELFF.